This TCR beta chain emerged from a study of human T cells and chemical hapten exposure. At the level of the study: Small pooled library volume differences mainly caused per-sample TCR yield variation.

Findings of the study overall: PT1 expanded TCR numbers rose with patch test score. The immune response of these alopecia patients might not match healthy individuals'.

Individual cDNA molecules each carried unique molecular identifiers attached by the library. TCRdb re-analysed the RACE reads in MiXCR, keeping a single row per CDR3 protein. Of more than 300,000 distinct CDR3 sequences in the sample, 5.1% are singletons; the top ten hold about 2.5%. Many counts were recorded for this clonotype. Its antigen is still unknown. Time point meaning: pre-sensitization, week 0. This sample's treatment: therapeutic diphenylcyclopropenone sensitization with weekly scalp DPC. The source was whole blood, collected in connection with sensitization to the hapten diphenylcyclopropenone (DPC). The source of this sequence is a woman aged 50 to 65 with alopecia areata. Some clones in this sample may be carry-over from other donors' samples.

The CDR3 nucleotides read TGTGCCAGCAGTGTTTACAGGGATTCAGTTGGCTACACCTTC. This codes for CASSVYRDSVGYTF. The chain joins TRBV2 to TRBJ1-2; D is perhaps TRBD1 (6 bases). In germline, CDR1 is SNHLY, CDR2 FYNNEI. Trimming cost V 4 bases and J 7 bases, with 16 bases left between them. The CDR3 spans 14 residues.